The TCR beta chain under discussion was sequenced for a study of blood T cell repertoires in COVID-19. In assigning cohorts, the study relied on participant-reported clinical history. Cohort 3 donors counted as recovered after two negative PCRs, clearance, or resolved symptoms. Profiled with immunoSEQ multiplex PCR; TCRdb holds only in-frame clones, not every one. The sample lists 200,000 to 250,000 clones; 82% were seen once. The CDR3 sequence is 12 residues long. CDR1 and CDR2 (germline): SGHDT, YYEEEE. With 4 bases removed from V and 11 bases from J, the gap between germline ends came to 15 bases. Sample: PBMCs or T cells enriched from blood (not recorded which). This chain connects TRBV5-6 to TRBJ2-5; the D gene could be TRBD1 or TRBD2 (5 bases each). The sequence came from an older woman who had recovered from COVID-19. The CDR3 DNA follows: TGTGCCAGCAGCCTGGGACGGGAAATACAGTACTTC. Residues: CASSLGREIQYF.